The clone carrying this T cell receptor (beta chain) was counted ten times or more. TCRdb re-analyzed the PCR reads through MiXCR. This sample carries 75,000 to 100,000 clones, approximately 11% of them seen once, and the ten largest clones take around 10%. The data stem from a study of metastatic and nonmetastatic thyroid tumors. Ahead of thyroid surgery, no patient had received treatment of any kind. Between the trimmed V and J ends, which lost 2 bases and 3 bases, there was a span of 10 bases. Germline CDR1 and CDR2: SGHTA and FQGNSA. The CDR3 is 14 amino acids. V and J are TRBV7-2 and TRBJ1-1; the D is unclear. The sequence was collected from a female donor with papillary thyroid cancer or a benign thyroid nodule (not recorded which). Some clones in this sample may be carry-over from other donors' samples. What was sequenced was blood. CDR3 DNA sequence: TGTGCCAGCAGCTTAAAGGCAGGTTACACTGAAGCTTTCTTT. Amino acid sequence: CASSLKAGYTEAFF.